This T cell receptor beta chain was sequenced in a study of T-cell memory formation after mild COVID-19. Study-wide points: Mainly CM and EM harbored the contracting CD4+ clones; mainly EMRA harbored the CD8+ ones. Clones from the second wave (peaking day 37) had unconfirmed SARS-CoV-2 specificity.

A note on this clonotype: The antigen is not known.

Germline-derived CDR1 and CDR2 are SEHNR and FQNEAQ (reference sequence). The CDR3 is 15 residues long. Trimming took off 5 bases at V and 5 bases at J, with 18 bases between the two ends. From 5'RACE with constant-segment primers came TCR alpha and TCR beta cDNA libraries that carried sample barcodes and UMIs. TCRdb itself ran the 5' RACE reads through MiXCR, one entry per CDR3 protein. Of about 250,000 distinct CDR3 sequences listed, roughly 18% were seen once; the top ten hold about 21%. The TCR comes from a young man who had mild COVID-19 (a few samples of this study predate the infection). Cell type and time point are not known. The V and J genes are TRBV7-9 and TRBJ1-2, with D unresolved. Sample: PBMCs or a T cell subset sorted from them (not recorded which). CDR3 bases: TGTGCCAGCAGCCCTGGGTCCTCGGGTCAATATGGCTACACCTTC. The encoded protein is CASSPGSSGQYGYTF.